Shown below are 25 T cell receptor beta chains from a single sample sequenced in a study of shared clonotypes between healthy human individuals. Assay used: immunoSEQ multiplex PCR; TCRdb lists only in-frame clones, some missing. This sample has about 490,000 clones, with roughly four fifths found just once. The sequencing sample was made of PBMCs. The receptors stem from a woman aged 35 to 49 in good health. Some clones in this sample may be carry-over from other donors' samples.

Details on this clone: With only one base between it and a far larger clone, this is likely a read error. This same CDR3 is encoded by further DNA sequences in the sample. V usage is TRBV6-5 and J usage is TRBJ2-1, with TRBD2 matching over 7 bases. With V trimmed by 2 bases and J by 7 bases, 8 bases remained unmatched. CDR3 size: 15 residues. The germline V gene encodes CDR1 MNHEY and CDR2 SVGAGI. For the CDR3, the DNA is TGTGCCAGCAGTTACGGGCTAGCGGCGTGGAATGAGCAGTTCTTC. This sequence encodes CASSYGLAAWNEQFF.

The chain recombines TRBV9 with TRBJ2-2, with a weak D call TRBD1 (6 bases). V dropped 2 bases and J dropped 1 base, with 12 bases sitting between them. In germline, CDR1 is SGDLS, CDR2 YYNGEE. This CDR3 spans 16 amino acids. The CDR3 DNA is TGTGCCAGCAGCGTGGGGGCTCCCCTGAACACCGGGGAGCTGTTTTTT. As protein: CASSVGAPLNTGELFF.

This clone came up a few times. CDR3 amino acids: CARSLERGYYGYTF. Written as DNA, the CDR3 is TGTGCCAGAAGCTTGGAAAGGGGCTACTATGGCTACACCTTC. This sequence joins TRBV5-3 and TRBJ1-2; weak D call: TRBD1 (5 bases). TRBV5-3 is an ORF; its function is uncertain. The CDR3 sequence is 14 residues long. Deletions cut 0 bases from V and 3 bases from J, with 9 bases between.

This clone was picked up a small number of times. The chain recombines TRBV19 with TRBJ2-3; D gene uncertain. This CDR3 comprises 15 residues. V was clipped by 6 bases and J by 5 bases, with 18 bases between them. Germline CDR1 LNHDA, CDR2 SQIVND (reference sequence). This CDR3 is CASSLRTVQLDTQYF. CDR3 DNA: TGTGCCAGTAGCCTGAGAACGGTGCAGTTAGATACGCAGTATTTT. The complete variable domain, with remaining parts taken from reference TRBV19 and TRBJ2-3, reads DGGITQSPKYLFRKEGQNVTLSCEQNLNHDAMYWYRQDPGQGLRLIYYSQIVNDFQKGDIAEGYSVSREKKESFPLTVTSAQKNPTAFYLCASSLRTVQLDTQYFGPGTRLTVL.

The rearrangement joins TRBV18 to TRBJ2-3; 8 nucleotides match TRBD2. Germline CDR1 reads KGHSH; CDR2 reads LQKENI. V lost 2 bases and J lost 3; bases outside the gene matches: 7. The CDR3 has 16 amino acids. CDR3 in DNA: TGTGCCAGCTCACCAGGGGCAGCGGGAGCAACAGATACGCAGTATTTT. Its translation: CASSPGAAGATDTQYF.

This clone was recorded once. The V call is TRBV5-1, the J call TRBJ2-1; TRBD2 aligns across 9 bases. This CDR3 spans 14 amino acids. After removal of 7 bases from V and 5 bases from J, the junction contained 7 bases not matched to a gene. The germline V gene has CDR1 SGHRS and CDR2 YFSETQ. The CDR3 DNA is TGCGCCAGCGCCTTTAGCGGGGGCCACAATGAGCAGTTCTTC. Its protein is CASAFSGGHNEQFF.

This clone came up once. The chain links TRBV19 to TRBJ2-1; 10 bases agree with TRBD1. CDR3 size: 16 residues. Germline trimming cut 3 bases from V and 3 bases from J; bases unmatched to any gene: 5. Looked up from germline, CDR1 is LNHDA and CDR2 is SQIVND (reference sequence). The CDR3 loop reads CASSMARTGGYNEQFF. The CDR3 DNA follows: TGTGCCAGTAGTATGGCAAGGACAGGGGGCTACAATGAGCAGTTCTTC. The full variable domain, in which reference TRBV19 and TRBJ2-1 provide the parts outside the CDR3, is DGGITQSPKYLFRKEGQNVTLSCEQNLNHDAMYWYRQDPGQGLRLIYYSQIVNDFQKGDIAEGYSVSREKKESFPLTVTSAQKNPTAFYLCASSMARTGGYNEQFFGPGTRLTVL.

CDR3 sequence reads: CASSFSRWRASSYNEQFF. CDR3 nucleotides: TGTGCCAGCAGTTTTTCTCGTTGGAGAGCGAGCTCCTACAATGAGCAGTTCTTC. V usage is TRBV28 and J usage is TRBJ2-1; D unresolved. CDR3 size: 18 residues. V lost 3 bases and J lost 0, with 18 bases in between. Germline CDR1 MDHEN, CDR2 SYDVKM.

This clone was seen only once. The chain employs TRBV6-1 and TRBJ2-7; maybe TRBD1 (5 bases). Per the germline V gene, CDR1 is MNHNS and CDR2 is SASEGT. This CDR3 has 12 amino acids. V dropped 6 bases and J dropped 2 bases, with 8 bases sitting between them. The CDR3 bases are TGTGCCAGCAGCCACAGGACCTACGAGCAGTACTTC. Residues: CASSHRTYEQYF.

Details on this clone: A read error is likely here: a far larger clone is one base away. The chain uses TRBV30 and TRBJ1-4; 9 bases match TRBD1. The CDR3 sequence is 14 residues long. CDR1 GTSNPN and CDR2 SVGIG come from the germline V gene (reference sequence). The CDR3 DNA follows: TGTGCCCGGGAGGACCGGACAGGGGATGAAAAACCGTTTTTT. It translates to CAREDRTGDEKPFF.

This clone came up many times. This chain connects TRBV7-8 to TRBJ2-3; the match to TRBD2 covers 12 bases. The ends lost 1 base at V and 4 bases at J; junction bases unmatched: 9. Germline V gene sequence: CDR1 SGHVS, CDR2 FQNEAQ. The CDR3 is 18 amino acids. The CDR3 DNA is TGTGCCAGCAGCTTAGAGGCTAGCGGGAGGGCATGGGCAGATACGCAGTATTTT. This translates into CASSLEASGRAWADTQYF.

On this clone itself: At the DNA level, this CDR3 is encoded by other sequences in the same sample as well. CDR3 in DNA: TGTGCCAGCAGCTCCCAGGGGTACGAGCAGTACTTC. This sequence encodes CASSSQGYEQYF. The chain employs TRBV11-2 and TRBJ2-7; the D gene is possibly TRBD1 (6 bases). This CDR3 is built from 12 residues. The germline V gene has CDR1 SGHAT and CDR2 FQNNGV. The V and J ends lost 4 bases and 4 bases respectively, with 8 bases between them.

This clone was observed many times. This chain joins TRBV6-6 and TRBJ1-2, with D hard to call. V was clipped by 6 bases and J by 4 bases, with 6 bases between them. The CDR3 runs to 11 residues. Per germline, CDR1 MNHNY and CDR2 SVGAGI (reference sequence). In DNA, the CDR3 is TGTGCCAGCAGGGCAGCCTATGGCTACACCTTC. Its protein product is CASRAAYGYTF.

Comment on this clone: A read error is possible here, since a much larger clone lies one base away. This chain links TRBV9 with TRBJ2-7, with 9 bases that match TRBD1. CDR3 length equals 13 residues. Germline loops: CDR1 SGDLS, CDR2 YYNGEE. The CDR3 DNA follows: TGTGCCAGCAGCATCGGACAGGGGTCAGAGCAGCACTTC. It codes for CASSIGQGSEQHF.

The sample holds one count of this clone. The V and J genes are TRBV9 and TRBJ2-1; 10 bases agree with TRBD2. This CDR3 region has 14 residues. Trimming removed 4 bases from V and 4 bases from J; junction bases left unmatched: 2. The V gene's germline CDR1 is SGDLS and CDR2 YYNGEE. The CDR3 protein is CASSTGLAYNEQFF. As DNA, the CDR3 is TGTGCCAGCAGCACGGGACTAGCGTACAATGAGCAGTTCTTC.

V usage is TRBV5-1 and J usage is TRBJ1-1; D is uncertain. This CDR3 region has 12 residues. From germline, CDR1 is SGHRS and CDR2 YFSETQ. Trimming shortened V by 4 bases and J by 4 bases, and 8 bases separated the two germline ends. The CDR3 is CASSGETTEAFF. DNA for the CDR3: TGCGCCAGCAGCGGGGAGACCACTGAAGCTTTCTTT.

This chain's CDR3 is CSVDSGAGETQYF. The CDR3 nucleotides are TGCAGCGTTGATTCGGGGGCCGGAGAGACCCAGTACTTC. The chain employs TRBV29-1 and TRBJ2-5; D is tentatively TRBD1 or TRBD2 (6 bases each). CDR1 and CDR2 from the germline V gene are SQVTM and ANQGSEA. Between the trimmed V and J ends, which lost 3 bases and 4 bases, there was a span of 12 bases. This CDR3 is built from 13 residues.

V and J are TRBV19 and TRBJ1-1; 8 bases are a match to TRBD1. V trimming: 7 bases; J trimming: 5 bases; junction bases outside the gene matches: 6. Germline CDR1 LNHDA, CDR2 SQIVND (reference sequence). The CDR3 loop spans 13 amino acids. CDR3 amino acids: CASTPTGVTEAFF. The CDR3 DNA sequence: TGTGCCAGTACCCCGACAGGGGTTACTGAAGCTTTCTTT. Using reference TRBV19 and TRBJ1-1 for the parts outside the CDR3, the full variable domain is DGGITQSPKYLFRKEGQNVTLSCEQNLNHDAMYWYRQDPGQGLRLIYYSQIVNDFQKGDIAEGYSVSREKKESFPLTVTSAQKNPTAFYLCASTPTGVTEAFFGQGTRLTVV.

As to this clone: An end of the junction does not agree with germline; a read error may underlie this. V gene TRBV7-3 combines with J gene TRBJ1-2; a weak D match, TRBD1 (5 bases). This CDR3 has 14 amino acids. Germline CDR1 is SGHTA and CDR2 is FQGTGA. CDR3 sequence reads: CASSLSPGRYGYTF. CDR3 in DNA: TGTGCCAGCAGTTTAAGCCCAGGGCGTTATGGCTACACCTTC.

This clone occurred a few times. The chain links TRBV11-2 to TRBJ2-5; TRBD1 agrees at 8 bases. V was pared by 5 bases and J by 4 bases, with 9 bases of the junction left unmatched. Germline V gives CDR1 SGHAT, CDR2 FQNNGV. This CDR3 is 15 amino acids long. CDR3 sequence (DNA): TGTGCCAGCAGCCGCCGACAGGGGAAGGGAGAGACCCAGTACTTC. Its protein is CASSRRQGKGETQYF. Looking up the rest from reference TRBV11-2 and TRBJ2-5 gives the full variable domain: EAGVAQSPRYKIIEKRQSVAFWCNPISGHATLYWYQQILGQGPKLLIQFQNNGVVDDSQLPKDRFSAERLKGVDSTLKIQPAKLEDSAVYLCASSRRQGKGETQYFGPGTRLLVL.

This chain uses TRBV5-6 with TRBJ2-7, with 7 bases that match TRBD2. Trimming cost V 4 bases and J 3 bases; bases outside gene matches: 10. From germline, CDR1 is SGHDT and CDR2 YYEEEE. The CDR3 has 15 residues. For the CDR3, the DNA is TGTGCCAGCAGCCCGGGTCCGGGGGGAGGCTACGAGCAGTACTTC. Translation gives CASSPGPGGGYEQYF.

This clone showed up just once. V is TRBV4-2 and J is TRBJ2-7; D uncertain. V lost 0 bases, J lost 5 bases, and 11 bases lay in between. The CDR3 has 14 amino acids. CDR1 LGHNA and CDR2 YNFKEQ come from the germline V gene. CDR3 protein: CASSQELREHEQYF. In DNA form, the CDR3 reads TGTGCCAGCAGCCAAGAACTCCGAGAACACGAGCAGTACTTC.

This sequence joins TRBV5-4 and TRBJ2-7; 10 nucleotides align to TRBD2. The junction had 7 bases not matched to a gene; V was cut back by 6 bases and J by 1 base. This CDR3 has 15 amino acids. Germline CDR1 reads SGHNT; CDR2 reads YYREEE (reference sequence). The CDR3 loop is CASKTGTSASYEQYF. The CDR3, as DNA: TGTGCCAGCAAAACCGGGACTAGCGCGTCCTACGAGCAGTACTTC. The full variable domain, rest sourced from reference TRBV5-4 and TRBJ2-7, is ETGVTQSPTHLIKTRGQQVTLRCSSQSGHNTVSWYQQALGQGPQFIFQYYREEENGRGNFPPRFSGLQFPNYSSELNVNALELDDSALYLCASKTGTSASYEQYFGPGTRLTVT.

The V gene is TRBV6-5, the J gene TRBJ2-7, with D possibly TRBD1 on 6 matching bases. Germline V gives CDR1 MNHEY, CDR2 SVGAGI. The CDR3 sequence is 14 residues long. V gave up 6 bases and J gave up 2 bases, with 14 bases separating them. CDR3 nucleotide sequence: TGTGCCAGCAGCCCGGCACAGGGACCCTACGAGCAGTACTTC. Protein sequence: CASSPAQGPYEQYF.

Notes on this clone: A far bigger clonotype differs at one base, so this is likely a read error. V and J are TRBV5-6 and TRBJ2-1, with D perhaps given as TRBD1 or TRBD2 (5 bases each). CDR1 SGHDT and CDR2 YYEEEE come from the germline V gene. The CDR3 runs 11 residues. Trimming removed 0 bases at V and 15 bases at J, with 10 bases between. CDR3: CASSLGPGRFF. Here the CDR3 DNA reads TGTGCCAGCAGCTTGGGCCCAGGGAGGTTCTTC.